These 29 T cell receptor beta chains came from one sample sequenced in a study of post-analysis software for immune sequencing data. Study results and caveats: Patients showed TRBV5-6, TRBV5-1 and TRBV20-1 among 4 or 5 TRBV segments more frequent than in controls.

Every TCR beta cDNA library bore unique molecular identifiers. TCRdb reanalysed the PCR reads using MiXCR and keeps one entry per CDR3 protein. Among roughly 400,000 distinct CDR3 sequences listed, roughly 38% were seen once. These TCRs are of unknown antigen specificity. The sequenced material came from blood. These TCRs come from a girl aged 2 to 10 with multiple sclerosis.

The chain carries TRBV20-1 and TRBJ2-1; TRBD1 or TRBD2 may be the D gene (5 bases each). The germline gives CDR1 DFQATT, CDR2 SNEGSKA (reference sequence). CDR3 length equals 17 residues. V lost 0 bases and J 5 bases, leaving 20 bases between the germline ends. CDR3 DNA: TGCAGTGCTAGAGATCTAGGAGGCAGGGTGGCCCACAATGAGCAGTTCTTC. It is translated as CSARDLGGRVAHNEQFF.

To note about this clonotype: A junction boundary mismatches the germline segment, possibly from a read error. The gene calls are TRBV12-3 or TRBV12-4 and TRBJ2-6; D might be TRBD1 or TRBD2, each matching 5 bases. The CDR3 runs 11 residues. Here the CDR3 reads CASSGASVLTF. Here the CDR3 DNA reads TGTGCCAGCTCCGGGGCCAGCGTCCTGACTTTC.

The table lists this clonotype with a few counts. The CDR3 is CASSLFGTYQETQYF. CDR3 DNA sequence: TGTGCCAGCAGTTTATTTGGGACGTACCAAGAGACCCAGTACTTC. The chain joins TRBV27 to TRBJ2-5, with D possibly being TRBD1 or TRBD2 (5 bases each). The ends were cut back, 1 base at V and 0 bases at J, with 9 bases in the middle. The germline V gene has CDR1 MNHEY and CDR2 SMNVEV (reference sequence). The CDR3 has 15 residues.

V is TRBV7-2 and J is TRBJ2-1; D is perhaps TRBD2 (6 bases). V lost 3 bases and J 3 bases, leaving 15 bases between the germline ends. This CDR3 has 16 amino acids. The V gene's germline CDR1 is SGHTA and CDR2 FQGNSA. In DNA form, the CDR3 reads TGTGCCAGCAGCTTTAGAACCGGGACTTTCTACAATGAGCAGTTCTTC. Encoded protein: CASSFRTGTFYNEQFF.

This clonotype has just a few counts. One end of the junction fails to match germline, which may point to a read error. The DNA of the CDR3 is TGTGCTAGCAGTTTAGCTCGGGGGACAGGACAAGAGACCCAGTACTTC. Protein sequence: CASSLARGTGQETQYF. V usage is TRBV7-7 and J usage is TRBJ2-5, with 8 bases matching TRBD1. This CDR3 has 16 residues. Germline lookup yields CDR1 SSHAT and CDR2 FNYEAQ (reference sequence).

The V and J genes are TRBV2 and TRBJ2-7; D remains unclear. The CDR3 runs 13 residues. Germline V gene sequence: CDR1 SNHLY, CDR2 FYNNEI. V dropped 8 bases and J dropped 2 bases, with 13 bases sitting between them. CDR3 DNA: TGTGCCAGCTTGGGCCCGGTCGCCTACGAGCAGTACTTC. This encodes CASLGPVAYEQYF.

This chain connects TRBV5-1 to TRBJ1-2; unclear D gene. The CDR3 sequence is 13 residues long. Per the germline V gene, CDR1 is SGHRS and CDR2 is YFSETQ. The V end lost 4 bases, the J end lost 8 bases, and 15 bases lay between the germline ends. CDR3 sequence: CASSEGSIRGYTF. CDR3 nucleotides: TGCGCCAGCAGCGAGGGATCTATAAGGGGCTACACCTTC.

V is TRBV6-5 and J is TRBJ2-3, with D hard to call. Between the trimmed V and J ends, which lost 8 bases and 2 bases, there was a span of 14 bases. CDR3 length equals 14 residues. Germline CDR1 MNHEY, CDR2 SVGAGI. In DNA, the CDR3 is TGTGCCAGCCGCGCCGGCAGATCCACAGATACGCAGTATTTT. It translates to CASRAGRSTDTQYF.

The V and J genes are TRBV6-1 and TRBJ2-7; TRBD1 agrees at 9 bases. The CDR3 length is 16 residues. Germline V gene lookup returns CDR1 MNHNS and CDR2 SASEGT. Trimming cost V 2 bases and J 1 base; bases outside gene matches: 6. The CDR3 DNA is TGTGCCAGCAGTGAACCCGGACAGGGGAATTCCTACGAGCAGTACTTC. Translating it yields CASSEPGQGNSYEQYF.

The chain employs TRBV3-1 and TRBJ2-7; 10 bases fit TRBD2. Germline V CDR1 and CDR2: LGHDT, YNNKEL (reference sequence). This CDR3 is built from 14 residues. V lost 3 bases to trimming and J lost 6 bases; unmatched junction nucleotides: 5. CDR3 sequence reads: CASSHPAGGTEQYF. The CDR3 DNA reads as TGTGCCAGCAGCCATCCAGCGGGAGGGACCGAGCAGTACTTC.

V is TRBV10-3 and J is TRBJ2-3; no definite D call. CDR1 and CDR2 from the germline V gene are ENHRY and SYGVKD. With 7 bases removed from V and 5 bases from J, the gap between germline ends came to 13 bases. CDR3 length: 13 residues. CDR3 loop: CAITENVGDTQYF. In DNA, the CDR3 is TGTGCCATCACCGAGAATGTGGGAGATACGCAGTATTTT.

A word on this clonotype: It is likely a read error, because the conserved phenylalanine at the end of the CDR3 is missing. V usage is TRBV12-3 or TRBV12-4 and J usage is TRBJ2-3; the D gene could be TRBD1 or TRBD2 (6 bases each). V was cut by 3 bases and J by 6 bases, with 13 bases left in between. The CDR3 consists of 14 residues. The CDR3 is CASSFGRGGDTQYL. The CDR3 DNA is TGTGCCAGCAGTTTCGGCAGGGGAGGCGATACGCAGTATTTG.

The chain combines TRBV12-3 or TRBV12-4 with TRBJ2-5; a weak D match, TRBD2 (7 bases). The CDR3 has 15 residues. V lost 6 bases, J lost 4 bases, and 18 bases lay in between. Here the CDR3 DNA reads TGTGCCAGCAGCCTAGAGGCGCGGGGGCCAGAGACCCAGTACTTC. It is translated as CASSLEARGPETQYF.

A few counts support this clonotype. This sequence joins TRBV28 and TRBJ2-6; D might be TRBD2 (6 bases). V was clipped by 7 bases and J by 1 base, with 14 bases between them. The germline V gene encodes CDR1 MDHEN and CDR2 SYDVKM. This CDR3 is built from 16 residues. DNA of the CDR3: TGTGCCAGCACCTTGAGGGGAGGTTCTGGGGCCAACGTCCTGACTTTC. Translating gives CASTLRGGSGANVLTF.

This clonotype was seen more than once but under ten times. V usage is TRBV28 and J usage is TRBJ2-6; a weak D match, TRBD1 (5 bases). The ends were cut back, 4 bases at V and 3 bases at J, with 13 bases in the middle. Germline loops: CDR1 MDHEN, CDR2 SYDVKM. The CDR3 has 16 amino acids. The CDR3 loop is CASSSPGQVGANVLTF. The CDR3 DNA sequence: TGTGCCAGCAGTTCCCCCGGACAAGTTGGGGCCAACGTCCTGACTTTC. Full variable domain (rest looked up from reference TRBV28 and TRBJ2-6): DVKVTQSSRYLVKRTGEKVFLECVQDMDHENMFWYRQDPGLGLRLIYFSYDVKMKEKGDIPEGYSVSREKKERFSLILESASTNQTSMYLCASSSPGQVGANVLTFGAGSRLTVL.

The rearrangement links TRBV6-5 to TRBJ1-2; D perhaps matches TRBD1 (5 bases). This CDR3 comprises 15 residues. CDR1 and CDR2 (germline): MNHEY, SVGAGI. Trimming took off 2 bases at V and 4 bases at J, with 14 bases between the two ends. The CDR3 bases are TGTGCCAGCAGTTACAGTTCAGGGAATACCTATGGCTACACCTTC. Translation: CASSYSSGNTYGYTF.

This chain joins TRBV7-6 and TRBJ2-5, with D possibly matching TRBD1 (6 bases). V was cut by 4 bases and J by 3 bases, with 9 bases left in between. The germline V gene has CDR1 SGHVS and CDR2 FNYEAQ. The CDR3 loop spans 13 amino acids. CDR3 bases: TGTGCCAGCAGCTCCCGACAGGAAGAGACCCAGTACTTC. This codes for CASSSRQEETQYF.

V gene TRBV29-1 combines with J gene TRBJ1-1; TRBD1 is a possible D gene (5 bases). From germline, CDR1 is SQVTM and CDR2 ANQGSEA. The CDR3 is 11 residues long. V lost 5 bases to trimming and J lost 5 bases, with 9 bases between them. This chain's CDR3 is CSVQGITEAFF. The CDR3 bases are TGCAGCGTTCAGGGTATTACTGAAGCTTTCTTT.

V and J are TRBV5-1 and TRBJ1-1; no definite D call. Between the trimmed V and J ends, which lost 0 bases and 1 base, there was a span of 7 bases. Germline loops: CDR1 SGHRS, CDR2 YFSETQ. The CDR3 spans 14 residues. The CDR3 spells CASSLEGRNTEAFF. CDR3 bases: TGCGCCAGCAGCTTGGAAGGTCGGAACACTGAAGCTTTCTTT.

This clonotype was seen a handful of times. The V and J genes are TRBV20-1 and TRBJ2-3, with 7 bases lining up with TRBD1. This CDR3 spans 15 amino acids. Germline CDR1 is DFQATT and CDR2 is SNEGSKA (reference sequence). The V gene end was trimmed by 5 bases and the J gene end by 1 base; junction bases not matched to a gene: 9. In nucleotides, the CDR3 is TGCAGTGCTCACCGGACAGGAGGAGGCACAGATACGCAGTATTTT. Translated: CSAHRTGGGTDTQYF.

This clonotype was counted only a few times. The gene calls are TRBV7-9 and TRBJ2-1; tentative D call: TRBD2 (5 bases). The CDR3 covers 13 residues. CDR1 is SEHNR, CDR2 FQNEAQ, per germline (reference sequence). The germline V and J ends were trimmed by 6 bases and 7 bases, with 13 bases remaining between them. CDR3 sequence (DNA): TGTGCCAGCAGTTTTTCACCGGGGAATGAGCAGTTCTTC. This sequence encodes CASSFSPGNEQFF. Full variable domain (missing parts from reference TRBV7-9 and TRBJ2-1): DTGVSQNPRHKITKRGQNVTFRCDPISEHNRLYWYRQTLGQGPEFLTYFQNEAQLEKSRLLSDRFSAERPKGSFSTLEIQRTEQGDSAMYLCASSFSPGNEQFFGPGTRLTVL.

This chain links TRBV9 with TRBJ2-7; TRBD2 is a possible D gene (5 bases). The germline V gene encodes CDR1 SGDLS and CDR2 YYNGEE. V was shortened by 3 bases and J by 2 bases, with 12 bases between the two germline ends. The CDR3 totals 14 residues. This chain's CDR3 is CASSASMEAYEQYF. The CDR3 DNA sequence: TGTGCCAGCAGCGCAAGTATGGAGGCCTACGAGCAGTACTTC. Looking up the rest from reference TRBV9 and TRBJ2-7 gives the full variable domain: DSGVTQTPKHLITATGQRVTLRCSPRSGDLSVYWYQQSLDQGLQFLIQYYNGEERAKGNILERFSAQQFPDLHSELNLSSLELGDSALYFCASSASMEAYEQYFGPGTRLTVT.

V and J are TRBV6-6 and TRBJ2-1; 9 bases fit TRBD1. Trimming took 5 bases from V and 6 from J; bases not matched to a gene: 5. Germline-derived CDR1 and CDR2 are MNHNY and SVGAGI (reference sequence). This CDR3 has 14 amino acids. DNA for the CDR3: TGTGCCAGCAGTACCGGGACAGGGTCCAATGAGCAGTTCTTC. Translation: CASSTGTGSNEQFF.

This clonotype was seen only once. This chain uses TRBV12-3 or TRBV12-4 with TRBJ1-1; D may be TRBD1 (5 bases). CDR3 size: 16 residues. V was pared by 3 bases and J by 1 base, with 15 bases between. In DNA, the CDR3 is TGTGCCAGCAGTTTGTCCCTCGGGGGGGGGAACACTGAAGCTTTCTTT. This encodes CASSLSLGGGNTEAFF.

Only a few counts were recorded for this clonotype. The chain joins TRBV2 to TRBJ2-1; 8 bases agree with TRBD2. This CDR3 region has 16 residues. Germline loops: CDR1 SNHLY, CDR2 FYNNEI. The J segment lost 3 bases and the V segment lost 0 bases, leaving 4 bases of the junction unmatched. DNA of the CDR3: TGTGCCAGCAGTGAAGCCGGGGGGGCTATCTACAATGAGCAGTTCTTC. Its translation is CASSEAGGAIYNEQFF.

The J gene is TRBJ1-2, the V gene TRBV5-1; D not certain. V gave up 4 bases and J gave up 2 bases, with 9 bases separating them. Germline lookup yields CDR1 SGHRS and CDR2 YFSETQ. The CDR3 has 13 residues. The chain's CDR3 is CASSPLGNYGYTF. The DNA of the CDR3 is TGCGCCAGCAGCCCCCTGGGGAACTATGGCTACACCTTC.

This clonotype was observed at least ten times. The V and J genes are TRBV6-1 and TRBJ2-7; D unclear. CDR3 size: 14 residues. V lost 5 bases, J lost 3 bases, and 14 bases lay in between. CDR1 and CDR2 from the germline V gene are MNHNS and SASEGT. CDR3 sequence: CASSPQTQIYEQYF. In DNA, the CDR3 is TGTGCCAGCAGTCCTCAGACACAGATCTACGAGCAGTACTTC.

This clonotype turned up a few times. The chain is built from TRBV10-3 and TRBJ1-4, with 7 bases matching TRBD1. Germline V gene sequence: CDR1 ENHRY, CDR2 SYGVKD. This CDR3 has 16 residues. Trimming took 4 bases from V and 6 from J; bases not matched to a gene: 11. The CDR3 protein is CAISGGKQGTHEKLFF. As DNA, the CDR3 is TGTGCCATCAGTGGGGGGAAACAGGGGACCCATGAAAAACTGTTTTTT.

This clonotype was seen just once. The chain combines TRBV5-5 with TRBJ1-2; TRBD1 matches 8 bases. CDR1 and CDR2 from the germline V gene are SGHKS and YYEKEE (reference sequence). The CDR3 is made up of 17 amino acids. V trimming: 0 bases; J trimming: 2 bases; junction bases outside the gene matches: 9. CDR3 bases: TGTGCCAGCAGCTTGGCAGGGACAGGAGCGATGAACTATGGCTACACCTTC. Translating gives CASSLAGTGAMNYGYTF.